These 27 T cell receptor beta chains were sequenced from one sample in a study of CD8 T cells in ankylosing spondylitis. TCRdb fed the 5' RACE reads into MiXCR, producing one record per CDR3 protein. Here the sample spans around 90,000 distinct CDR3 sequences, around 27% being singletons. Material: blood, either unsorted or a sorted T cell fraction (not recorded which). The source is a male donor with ankylosing spondylitis or in good health (not recorded which).

This clonotype was recorded many times. This chain links TRBV7-3 with TRBJ2-2, with D perhaps being TRBD1 or TRBD2 (7 bases each). V lost 5 bases and J lost 3, with 16 bases in between. The CDR3 extends over 16 amino acids. Germline assignment: CDR1 SGHTA and CDR2 FQGTGA. The CDR3 DNA sequence: TGTGCCAGCAGCCCAGGGGGGGGCAGCGACACCGGGGAGCTGTTTTTT. Protein sequence: CASSPGGGSDTGELFF.

This clonotype has just a few counts. The rearrangement joins TRBV5-1 to TRBJ1-3, with TRBD1 matching over 10 bases. The V and J ends lost 3 bases and 0 bases, in that order; junction bases with no gene match: 3. The CDR3 sequence is 16 residues long. Germline V lookup: CDR1 SGHRS, CDR2 YFSETQ. DNA for the CDR3: TGCGCCAGCAGCTGGGACAGGGGACACTCTGGAAACACCATATATTTT. Protein product: CASSWDRGHSGNTIYF.

This clonotype was recorded many times. This rearrangement joins TRBV5-1 to TRBJ2-4; 9 bases are a match to TRBD1. Germline values: CDR1 SGHRS, CDR2 YFSETQ. V lost 3 bases to trimming and J lost 6 bases; unmatched junction nucleotides: 4. This CDR3 contains 14 residues. This chain's CDR3 is CASSSRTGVNIQYF. CDR3 sequence (DNA): TGCGCCAGCAGCTCCCGGACAGGGGTAAACATTCAGTACTTC.

This clonotype was seen only a few times. The rearrangement uses TRBV20-1 and TRBJ2-1, with 9 nucleotides matching TRBD2. The CDR3 is 16 amino acids. Germline CDR1 and CDR2: DFQATT and SNEGSKA (reference sequence). Trimming took 2 bases from V and 6 from J; bases not matched to a gene: 11. For the CDR3, the DNA is TGCAGTGCTAGAAGCTTCGGCGGGAGGGCCCCCAATGAGCAGTTCTTC. It codes for CSARSFGGRAPNEQFF.

The rearrangement uses TRBV9 and TRBJ1-1; 7 nucleotides line up with TRBD1. The germline gives CDR1 SGDLS, CDR2 YYNGEE. CDR3 length equals 15 residues. The V and J ends lost 4 bases and 2 bases, in that order; junction bases with no gene match: 8. CDR3 amino acids: CASSPRGRGNTEAFF. In DNA form, the CDR3 reads TGTGCCAGCAGCCCTAGGGGGCGAGGAAACACTGAAGCTTTCTTT.

In this sample, this clonotype turned up a few times. J is TRBJ1-1 and V is TRBV11-1; a possible D gene is TRBD1 (5 bases). V was clipped by 5 bases and J by 3 bases, with 13 bases between them. The CDR3 sequence is 14 residues long. Per the germline V gene, CDR1 is SGHAT and CDR2 is FQDESV (reference sequence). The CDR3 spells CASSPRQLYTEAFF. The CDR3 nucleotides read TGTGCCAGCAGCCCACGACAGTTGTACACTGAAGCTTTCTTT.

CDR3 amino acids: CASSRLAGEGIQYF. The CDR3 DNA follows: TGTGCCAGCAGCCGTTTAGCGGGGGAAGGCATTCAGTACTTC. The chain couples TRBV7-2 to TRBJ2-4; 9 bases align to TRBD2. Germline lookup yields CDR1 SGHTA and CDR2 FQGNSA. This CDR3 spans 14 amino acids. V lost 5 bases and J lost 9; bases outside the gene matches: 8.

This clonotype was seen a handful of times. This chain connects TRBV27 to TRBJ1-6; D uncertain. The germline V gene encodes CDR1 MNHEY and CDR2 SMNVEV (reference sequence). CDR3 length: 12 residues. V dropped 3 bases and J dropped 8 bases, with 5 bases sitting between them. CDR3 loop: CASSFPDSPLHF. For the CDR3, the DNA is TGTGCCAGCAGTTTCCCCGATTCACCCCTCCACTTT.

The gene calls are TRBV5-1 and TRBJ2-3; TRBD2 aligns across 7 bases. This CDR3 region has 16 residues. Germline CDR1 and CDR2: SGHRS and YFSETQ. Unmatched junction bases numbered 4, after V lost 0 bases and J lost 0 bases. CDR3 sequence: CASSLEPRGSTDTQYF. The CDR3 DNA sequence: TGCGCCAGCAGCTTGGAGCCGCGGGGGAGCACAGATACGCAGTATTTT.

Only a few counts were recorded for this clonotype. J is TRBJ1-5 and V is TRBV20-1, with 9 bases lining up with TRBD1. This CDR3 is built from 13 residues. V lost 5 bases, J lost 3 bases, and 2 bases stayed unmatched. Per germline, CDR1 DFQATT and CDR2 SNEGSKA (reference sequence). The CDR3 sequence: CSAVQGANQPQHF. The CDR3 coding sequence is TGCAGTGCTGTACAGGGGGCCAATCAGCCCCAGCATTTT.

In this sample, this clonotype turned up a few times. The chain is built from TRBV20-1 and TRBJ2-5; D not resolved. CDR1 is DFQATT, CDR2 SNEGSKA, per germline (reference sequence). With 6 bases removed from V and 5 bases from J, the gap between germline ends came to 13 bases. The CDR3 contains 12 residues. CDR3 nucleotides: TGCAGTGCCTTACGAGGAGTGGAGACCCAGTACTTC. Translation: CSALRGVETQYF.

J is TRBJ2-3 and V is TRBV5-5; weak D call: TRBD2 (5 bases). Trimming pared 1 base from V and 0 bases from J, leaving 12 bases between. The CDR3 extends over 16 amino acids. The germline gives CDR1 SGHKS, CDR2 YYEKEE (reference sequence). CDR3 protein: CASSLRGGSSTDTQYF. As DNA, the CDR3 is TGTGCCAGCAGCTTGCGGGGTGGGTCTAGCACAGATACGCAGTATTTT.

This clonotype came up a few times. The chain links TRBV20-1 to TRBJ1-5; unclear D gene. The CDR3 covers 13 residues. CDR1 is DFQATT and CDR2 is SNEGSKA in the germline V gene (reference sequence). Trimming cost V 0 bases and J 1 base, with 4 bases left between them. CDR3 sequence reads: CSAREVSNQPQHF. CDR3 coding DNA: TGCAGTGCTAGAGAAGTCAGCAATCAGCCCCAGCATTTT.

The chain joins TRBV12-3 or TRBV12-4 to TRBJ1-2; 8 bases fit TRBD1. V lost 7 bases and J lost 3; bases outside the gene matches: 7. There are 14 residues in the CDR3. CDR3 protein: CASTTPDRDYGYTF. Here the CDR3 DNA reads TGTGCCAGCACCACACCGGACAGGGACTATGGCTACACCTTC.

The sample holds a few counts of this clonotype. This chain connects TRBV7-9 to TRBJ1-3; the D is unclear. CDR1 and CDR2 (germline): SEHNR, FQNEAQ (reference sequence). The V end lost 9 bases, the J end lost 4 bases, and 10 bases lay between the germline ends. This CDR3 has 12 residues. CDR3 amino acids: CASTGSGNTIYF. The CDR3 DNA sequence: TGTGCCAGTACGGGCTCCGGAAACACCATATATTTT.

The rearrangement joins TRBV4-2 to TRBJ1-2; D is perhaps TRBD1 (6 bases). This CDR3 comprises 14 residues. Germline V CDR1 and CDR2: LGHNA, YNFKEQ. V lost 0 bases and J lost 5, with 10 bases in between. The CDR3 nucleotides read TGTGCCAGCAGCCAAGAGGACAGATCTTATGGCTACACCTTC. Its translation: CASSQEDRSYGYTF.

The chain joins TRBV3-1 to TRBJ1-1, with D perhaps matching TRBD1 (5 bases). This CDR3 has 11 amino acids. CDR1 and CDR2 from the germline V gene are LGHDT and YNNKEL (reference sequence). The germline V and J ends were trimmed by 0 bases and 10 bases, with 6 bases remaining between them. The CDR3 nucleotides are TGTGCCAGCAGCCAAGAAGACAGAGCTTTCTTT. Protein product: CASSQEDRAFF. Using reference TRBV3-1 and TRBJ1-1 for the parts outside the CDR3, the full variable domain is DTAVSQTPKYLVTQMGNDKSIKCEQNLGHDTMYWYKQDSKKFLKIMFSYNNKELIINETVPNRFSPKSPDKAHLNLHINSLELGDSAVYFCASSQEDRAFFGQGTRLTVV.

This clonotype was counted between two and nine times. The CDR3 is CASSESRTAPDTQYF. Here the CDR3 DNA reads TGCGCCAGCAGTGAGTCGCGGACTGCCCCAGATACGCAGTATTTT. This chain links TRBV10-2 with TRBJ2-3; D possibly corresponds to TRBD2 (5 bases). Trimming removed 0 bases from V and 4 bases from J, with 11 bases in between. CDR1 is WSHSY and CDR2 is SAAADI in the germline V gene. This CDR3 region has 15 residues.

A word on this clonotype: A much more abundant neighbour one base away suggests this may be a read error. This chain joins TRBV6-5 and TRBJ2-1, with D unresolved. The CDR3 totals 11 residues. Per germline, CDR1 MNHEY and CDR2 SVGAGI. V lost 5 bases, J lost 8 bases, and 7 bases lay in between. The CDR3 bases are TGTGCCAGCAGTAGACTGTATGAGCAGTTCTTC. It yields the protein CASSRLYEQFF.

The CDR3 DNA follows: TGTGCCAGCAGCTTAGATTATTTAAGGGAGCTGTTTTTT. As protein: CASSLDYLRELFF. The chain combines TRBV7-2 with TRBJ2-2; D not resolved. In germline, CDR1 is SGHTA, CDR2 FQGNSA. V was trimmed by 1 base and J by 9 bases, leaving 9 bases between them. The CDR3 totals 13 residues.

The V gene is TRBV20-1, the J gene TRBJ1-3; D gene ambiguous. Trimming removed 5 bases at V and 4 bases at J, with 12 bases between. CDR3 length: 13 residues. Per the germline V gene, CDR1 is DFQATT and CDR2 is SNEGSKA (reference sequence). The CDR3 sequence: CSAPHSPGNTIYF. The DNA of the CDR3 is TGCAGTGCTCCACACAGTCCGGGAAACACCATATATTTT.

The J gene is TRBJ2-3, the V gene TRBV7-9; 14 bases agree with TRBD2. CDR3 length equals 17 residues. V trimming: 4 bases; J trimming: 2 bases; junction bases outside the gene matches: 5. The germline gives CDR1 SEHNR, CDR2 FQNEAQ (reference sequence). The CDR3 loop is CASSWGTSGGPTDTQYF. The CDR3 region has the DNA TGTGCCAGCAGCTGGGGGACTAGCGGGGGCCCCACAGATACGCAGTATTTT.

The V call is TRBV27, the J call TRBJ2-2; the D is unclear. The germline V gene has CDR1 MNHEY and CDR2 SMNVEV (reference sequence). CDR3 length: 16 amino acids. V lost 0 bases and J 1 base, leaving 9 bases between the germline ends. DNA of the CDR3: TGTGCCAGCAGTTTATCGCCAGGAGTGAACACCGGGGAGCTGTTTTTT. Translating gives CASSLSPGVNTGELFF.

This clonotype occurred a few times. V usage is TRBV20-1 and J usage is TRBJ1-1; possibly TRBD1 for D (5 bases). Looked up from germline, CDR1 is DFQATT and CDR2 is SNEGSKA (reference sequence). The germline V and J ends were trimmed by 6 bases and 5 bases, with 16 bases remaining between them. The CDR3 covers 13 residues. The DNA for the CDR3 is TGCAGTGCGAGCCACAGGACAATTACTGAAGCTTTCTTT. Translation gives CSASHRTITEAFF.

This clonotype showed up just a few times. The chain recombines TRBV3-1 with TRBJ1-1; D remains ambiguous. V was trimmed by 2 bases and J by 0 bases, leaving 4 bases between them. The CDR3 extends over 13 amino acids. Per the germline V gene, CDR1 is LGHDT and CDR2 is YNNKEL (reference sequence). CDR3 amino acids: CASSQKLNTEAFF. The CDR3 DNA sequence: TGTGCCAGCAGCCAAAAATTGAACACTGAAGCTTTCTTT. Variable domain in full (rest from reference TRBV3-1 and TRBJ1-1): DTAVSQTPKYLVTQMGNDKSIKCEQNLGHDTMYWYKQDSKKFLKIMFSYNNKELIINETVPNRFSPKSPDKAHLNLHINSLELGDSAVYFCASSQKLNTEAFFGQGTRLTVV.

This clonotype was observed a few times. The rearrangement uses TRBV20-1 and TRBJ2-5; D may be TRBD2 (5 bases). Germline V gene data show CDR1 as DFQATT and CDR2 as SNEGSKA (reference sequence). There are 13 residues in the CDR3. V lost 1 base to trimming and J lost 2 bases, with 8 bases between them. This CDR3 is CSARVSGQETQYF. In nucleotides, the CDR3 is TGCAGTGCTAGAGTGTCGGGGCAAGAGACCCAGTACTTC.

V usage is TRBV28 and J usage is TRBJ2-7; a possible D gene is TRBD2 (6 bases). This CDR3 spans 15 amino acids. From germline, CDR1 is MDHEN and CDR2 SYDVKM. The V gene lost 5 bases and the J gene lost 5 bases, with 19 bases spanning the gap. For the CDR3, the DNA is TGTGCCAGCAGTCCTCCCCCCCCGGGGGTCCACGAGCAGTACTTC. This codes for CASSPPPPGVHEQYF.